One sample yielded the 20 T cell receptor beta chains listed below, sequenced in a study of CD8 T cells in ankylosing spondylitis. TCRdb redid the calling of the 5' RACE reads with MiXCR, one entry per CDR3 protein. The sample includes about 260,000 distinct CDR3 sequences, roughly 20% of them seen just once. Sequencing used blood, either unsorted or a sorted T cell fraction (not recorded which). The receptors were sampled from a male donor with ankylosing spondylitis or in good health (not recorded which).

CDR3 coding DNA: TGTGCCAGCAGCTTAGTTGATGGCGGGGGGAAAGAGACCCAGTACTTC. Its translation is CASSLVDGGGKETQYF. The chain couples TRBV11-2 to TRBJ2-5; 8 bases match TRBD2. V lost 1 base to trimming and J lost 3 bases; unmatched junction nucleotides: 7. Germline CDR1 reads SGHAT; CDR2 reads FQNNGV. CDR3 size: 16 residues.

The chain joins TRBV27 to TRBJ1-2; TRBD1 might be the D (5 bases). This CDR3 is 13 amino acids long. Trimming cost V 4 bases and J 4 bases, with 10 bases left between them. Per germline, CDR1 MNHEY and CDR2 SMNVEV (reference sequence). The CDR3 is CASSSGGIYGYTF. CDR3 bases: TGTGCCAGCAGTTCCGGGGGGATCTATGGCTACACCTTC.

The CDR3 loop is CASSQDRQGRTEAFF. CDR3 nucleotide sequence: TGTGCCAGCAGCCAAGATCGGCAGGGGAGGACTGAAGCTTTCTTT. This chain links TRBV4-2 with TRBJ1-1; maybe TRBD1 (6 bases). Trimming pared 0 bases from V and 5 bases from J, leaving 13 bases between. The V gene's germline CDR1 is LGHNA and CDR2 YNFKEQ. The CDR3 runs to 15 residues.

The genes are TRBV7-2 and TRBJ1-5; weak D call: TRBD1 (6 bases). CDR3 size: 15 residues. Germline V CDR1 and CDR2: SGHTA, FQGNSA. V gave up 1 base and J gave up 0 bases, with 7 bases separating them. The CDR3 coding sequence is TGTGCCAGCAGCTTAGGGGACATTAGCAATCAGCCCCAGCATTTT. Translating it yields CASSLGDISNQPQHF.

Worth noting for this clonotype: The junction shows a germline mismatch at one end, possibly a read error. This chain connects TRBV12-3 or TRBV12-4 to TRBJ1-4, with D hard to call. The CDR3 totals 13 residues. CDR3 in DNA: TGTGCCGGCAGGCTTGCCGGGAACGAAAAACTGTTTTTT. Amino acids: CAGRLAGNEKLFF.

To note about this clonotype: Since a much larger clone is just one base distant, this may be a read error. V gene TRBV5-1 combines with J gene TRBJ2-7, with D maybe TRBD2 (6 bases). Germline V gives CDR1 SGHRS, CDR2 YFSETQ. The CDR3 is 14 residues long. CDR3 nucleotide sequence: TGCGTCAGCAGCTTGATTTTGGGGGGTGGCGAGCAGTACGTC. This sequence encodes CVSSLILGGGEQYV.

This clonotype was recorded a few times. The chain links TRBV28 to TRBJ1-5, with 9 positions matching TRBD1. CDR3 length: 18 residues. V gave up 2 bases and J gave up 1 base; unmatched junction bases: 9. Germline CDR1 MDHEN, CDR2 SYDVKM. Here the CDR3 reads CASSLALGQGRSNQPQHF. CDR3 DNA: TGTGCCAGCAGTTTAGCCCTGGGACAGGGACGAAGCAATCAGCCCCAGCATTTT.

The chain has TRBV12-3 or TRBV12-4 and TRBJ2-1; TRBD1 or TRBD2 may be the D gene (5 bases each). The CDR3 length is 14 residues. V lost 7 bases to trimming and J lost 5 bases, with 15 bases between them. CDR3 amino acids: CASTPGTVNNEQFF. In DNA, the CDR3 is TGTGCCAGCACCCCCGGGACGGTGAACAATGAGCAGTTCTTC.

The V gene is TRBV5-1, the J gene TRBJ2-1; 9 bases match TRBD2. The CDR3 loop spans 16 amino acids. Germline CDR1 and CDR2: SGHRS and YFSETQ. Trimming removed 0 bases from V and 3 bases from J; junction bases left unmatched: 4. The CDR3 here is CASSLAIAGDYNEQFF. CDR3 in DNA: TGCGCCAGCAGCTTGGCCATAGCGGGGGACTACAATGAGCAGTTCTTC.

Only a few counts were recorded for this clonotype. The CDR3, as DNA: TGTGCCTGGAGTGTTAGCCATGGCTACACCTTC. This encodes CAWSVSHGYTF. The chain is built from TRBV30 and TRBJ1-2; D not resolved. There are 11 residues in the CDR3. The germline V gene encodes CDR1 GTSNPN and CDR2 SVGIG (reference sequence). V was shortened by 0 bases and J by 6 bases, with 5 bases between the two germline ends.

This clonotype was detected a few times. The V call is TRBV29-1, the J call TRBJ2-3, with TRBD2 matching over 7 bases. Germline V gene sequence: CDR1 SQVTM, CDR2 ANQGSEA. The junction had 6 bases not matched to a gene; V was cut back by 5 bases and J by 4 bases. This CDR3 has 13 residues. CDR3 sequence (DNA): TGCAGCGTTCGTTTGGCGGGGGCAGATACGCAGTATTTT. Amino acid sequence: CSVRLAGADTQYF.

A remark on this clonotype: A much larger clonotype is one base distant, so this may be a read error. J is TRBJ2-1 and V is TRBV2; D may match TRBD1 or TRBD2 (5 bases each). In germline, CDR1 is SNHLY, CDR2 FYNNEI. Trimming stripped 6 bases from V and 7 bases from J, with 19 bases between. CDR3 size: 15 residues. The CDR3 loop reads CASRKGGGWGNEQFF. Written as DNA, the CDR3 is TGTGCCAGCAGGAAAGGCGGAGGATGGGGGAATGAGCAGTTCTTC.

The chain couples TRBV27 to TRBJ2-1; 8 bases map to TRBD2. The CDR3 length is 16 residues. Germline values: CDR1 MNHEY, CDR2 SMNVEV (reference sequence). V shed 1 base, J shed 6 bases, and the junction held 8 bases outside the gene matches. The CDR3, as DNA: TGTGCCAGCAGTTTATACTTCGGGAGGGCCATCAATGAGCAGTTCTTC. Translation gives CASSLYFGRAINEQFF.

This clonotype has just a few counts. The chain links TRBV14 to TRBJ2-1; maybe TRBD2 (5 bases). CDR1 and CDR2 (germline): SGHDN, FVKESK. Trimming pared 1 base from V and 9 bases from J, leaving 13 bases between. This CDR3 region has 14 residues. CDR3 protein: CASSQVAGAGEQFF. The CDR3 DNA is TGTGCCAGCAGCCAAGTCGCGGGTGCAGGTGAGCAGTTCTTC.

V usage is TRBV7-8 and J usage is TRBJ2-1; D may be TRBD1 (5 bases). CDR3 length: 15 amino acids. The germline V gene encodes CDR1 SGHVS and CDR2 FQNEAQ. The V end lost 1 base, the J end lost 6 bases, and 13 bases lay between the germline ends. The CDR3 bases are TGTGCCAGCAGCTTAGTCGGTGTGCAGGGCAATGAGCAGTTCTTC. It codes for CASSLVGVQGNEQFF.

This clonotype turned up a few times. In DNA form, the CDR3 reads TGTGCCAGCAGCTTAGAACCAGGGGGTGGCTACACCTTC. The encoded protein is CASSLEPGGGYTF. This chain links TRBV11-2 with TRBJ1-2, with TRBD1 identical over 7 bases. With 0 bases clipped from V and 7 bases from J, the junction kept 2 bases outside the gene matches. The CDR3 extends over 13 amino acids. Germline V CDR1 and CDR2: SGHAT, FQNNGV.

This clonotype has more than one count but fewer than ten. This chain joins TRBV12-3 or TRBV12-4 and TRBJ2-2, with no clear D. This CDR3 has 14 amino acids. Trimming took off 4 bases at V and 1 base at J, with 7 bases between the two ends. CDR3 DNA sequence: TGTGCCAGCAGTTCCGGCGGGAACACCGGGGAGCTGTTTTTT. Translating it yields CASSSGGNTGELFF.

This clonotype was seen more than once but under ten times. The chain couples TRBV7-8 to TRBJ2-1; D remains ambiguous. V dropped 0 bases and J dropped 5 bases, with 14 bases sitting between them. Germline-derived CDR1 and CDR2 are SGHVS and FQNEAQ. CDR3 length: 16 amino acids. CDR3 amino acids: CASSLAALVLDNEQFF. The CDR3 DNA is TGTGCCAGCAGCTTAGCGGCGCTAGTGCTCGACAATGAGCAGTTCTTC. Drawing the rest from reference TRBV7-8 and TRBJ2-1, the complete variable domain is GAGVSQSPRYKVAKRGQDVALRCDPISGHVSLFWYQQALGQGPEFLTYFQNEAQLDKSGLPSDRFFAERPEGSVSTLKIQRTQQEDSAVYLCASSLAALVLDNEQFFGPGTRLTVL.

In this sample, this clonotype turned up a few times. The J gene is TRBJ2-1, the V gene TRBV5-1; D is uncertain. V was clipped by 4 bases and J by 0 bases, with 8 bases between them. Germline V lookup: CDR1 SGHRS, CDR2 YFSETQ. The CDR3 spans 14 residues. The CDR3 protein is CASSDPSSYNEQFF. CDR3 bases: TGCGCCAGCAGCGACCCGAGCTCCTACAATGAGCAGTTCTTC.

This clonotype was seen only a few times. V usage is TRBV5-1 and J usage is TRBJ2-4; no clear D. The CDR3 consists of 14 residues. Trimming cost V 2 bases and J 3 bases, with 9 bases left between them. Germline V lookup: CDR1 SGHRS, CDR2 YFSETQ. The DNA of the CDR3 is TGCGCCAGCAGCTTAGAATGGGGCAAAAACATTCAGTACTTC. Its translation: CASSLEWGKNIQYF.